The TCR beta chain under discussion was sequenced for a study of CD8 T cells in Susac syndrome. Study findings and constraints: That the number of individuals in its TCR sequencing and HLA analysis was relatively small was acknowledged by the study.

The CDR3 extends over 14 amino acids. Both CD4+ and CD8+ T cells were negatively isolated, and TEMRA cells underwent FACS enrichment. Reverse transcription of about 0.5 to 1 ug RNA used random hexamers. immunoSEQ multiplex PCR amplified TCR beta CDR3 across 54 Vbeta, 13 Jbeta. In TCRdb, the immunoSEQ multiplex PCR reads were re-called with MiXCR into one record per CDR3 protein. In the table there are 200,000 to 300,000 distinct CDR3 sequences, 85% to 95% of which are singletons. Worth noting for this clonotype: The antigen remains undetermined. Germline is not matched at one junction end, which may reflect a read error.

The source of this sequence is a human donor with multiple sclerosis. Material for sequencing was CD4+ T cells from PBMCs. The genes are TRBV23-1 and TRBJ1-1; 8 bases align to TRBD1. TRBV23-1 belongs to the ORF category, with a function that is uncertain. CDR3 coding DNA: TGCGCCAGCAATCAACTCAGGGGGCGGGCTGAAGCTTTCTTT. Amino acids: CASNQLRGRAEAFF.